Listed below are T cell receptor beta chains from one sample, sequenced in a study of beta chain features in type 1 diabetes. Here immunoSEQ multiplex PCR was the method, and the copy in TCRdb shows in-frame clones only, minus some. The sample yields about 930,000 clones, 17% seen once. The specimen was naive CD4+ T cells from blood. The receptor set was obtained from a woman under 30 in good health. CDR3s include the opening cysteine and the closing phenylalanine or tryptophan. The D gene is left open where the match is weak. Not all rows give a size; the values are once, few, many and, for expanded clones, a class.

J: TRBJ2-1; size: few; V: TRBV6-5; D: .; CDR3: CASSADYNEQFF; DNA: TGTGCCAGCAGTGCCGATTACAATGAGCAGTTCTTC
J: TRBJ2-5; size: .; V: TRBV6-5; D: .; CDR3: CASKSQGETQYF; DNA: TGTGCCAGCAAGTCCCAGGGCGAGACCCAGTACTTC
J: TRBJ2-5; size: .; V: TRBV27; D: .; CDR3: CASSRLGDRETQYF; DNA: TGTGCCAGCAGTCGACTAGGGGATCGAGAGACCCAGTACTTC
J: TRBJ2-7; size: few; V: TRBV7-2; D: .; CDR3: CASSLWAAYEQYF; DNA: TGTGCCAGCAGCTTATGGGCAGCCTACGAGCAGTACTTC
J: TRBJ1-2; size: few; V: TRBV7-2; D: .; CDR3: CASSSSPSYGYTF; DNA: TGTGCCAGCAGCTCTTCCCCCAGCTATGGCTACACCTTC
J: TRBJ2-1; size: once; V: TRBV5-4; D: .; CDR3: CASSLRGSEQFF; DNA: TGTGCCAGCAGCCTGAGGGGGAGTGAGCAGTTCTTC
J: TRBJ1-1; size: .; V: TRBV19; D: TRBD1; CDR3: CASDRGLNTEAFF; DNA: TGTGCCAGCGACAGGGGCCTGAACACTGAAGCTTTCTTT
J: TRBJ2-2; size: .; V: TRBV5-1; D: .; CDR3: CASQPRDSGVGELFF; DNA: TGCGCCAGCCAACCCCGGGACTCAGGTGTCGGGGAGCTGTTTTTT
J: TRBJ2-7; size: .; V: TRBV6-6; D: .; CDR3: CASSRPQTRDEQYF; DNA: TGTGCCAGCAGCAGACCCCAGACAAGAGACGAGCAGTACTTC
J: TRBJ2-1; size: .; V: TRBV5-4; D: .; CDR3: CASSLPTGHLDEQFF; DNA: TGTGCCAGCAGCTTGCCTACTGGCCACCTCGATGAGCAGTTCTTC
J: TRBJ2-4; size: .; V: TRBV6-5; D: .; CDR3: CASSGDRSSIQYF; DNA: TGTGCCAGCAGCGGAGACAGATCCAGCATTCAGTACTTC
J: TRBJ2-7; size: .; V: TRBV7-8; D: TRBD2; CDR3: CASSSLAGSFYEQYF; DNA: TGTGCCAGCAGCTCATTAGCGGGATCTTTCTACGAGCAGTACTTC
J: TRBJ1-5; size: .; V: TRBV18; D: .; CDR3: CASSPALGGNQPQHF; DNA: TGTGCCAGCTCACCCGCGTTGGGGGGTAATCAGCCCCAGCATTTT
J: TRBJ2-1; size: .; V: TRBV18; D: .; CDR3: CASSPHEEREQFF; DNA: TGTGCCAGCTCACCACACGAGGAACGTGAGCAGTTCTTC
J: TRBJ2-4; size: few; V: TRBV18; D: .; CDR3: CASAAENIQYF; DNA: TGTGCCAGCGCGGCGGAGAACATTCAGTACTTC
J: TRBJ1-1; size: .; V: TRBV5-4; D: TRBD1; CDR3: CASSLEDRVNTEAFF; DNA: TGTGCCAGCAGCTTGGAAGACAGGGTGAACACTGAAGCTTTCTTT
J: TRBJ2-1; size: few; V: TRBV15; D: TRBD2; CDR3: CATSRDGRLADTNEQFF; DNA: TGTGCCACCAGCAGAGATGGGCGACTAGCGGACACCAATGAGCAGTTCTTC
J: TRBJ1-2; size: few; V: TRBV28; D: .; CDR3: CASREQHYGYTF; DNA: TGTGCCAGCAGGGAACAGCACTATGGCTACACCTTC
J: TRBJ2-5; size: .; V: TRBV15; D: TRBD2; CDR3: CATSRIGLARQETQYF; DNA: TGTGCCACCAGCAGAATAGGACTAGCGAGACAAGAGACCCAGTACTTC
J: TRBJ1-2; size: .; V: TRBV19; D: .; CDR3: CASSVNYGYTF; DNA: TGTGCCAGTAGTGTTAACTATGGCTACACCTTC
J: TRBJ2-7; size: few; V: TRBV5-6; D: TRBD2; CDR3: CASTILAGSLDEQYF; DNA: TGTGCCAGCACCATACTAGCGGGATCCCTAGACGAGCAGTACTTC
J: TRBJ2-7; size: few; V: TRBV7-9; D: TRBD2; CDR3: CASSFRASGLTYEQYF; DNA: TGTGCCAGCAGCTTTAGGGCTAGCGGTCTGACCTACGAGCAGTACTTC
J: TRBJ1-2; size: .; V: TRBV5-1; D: TRBD1; CDR3: CASSSQAGTGEGYTF; DNA: TGCGCCAGCAGCTCCCAGGCCGGGACAGGGGAAGGCTACACCTTC
J: TRBJ1-2; size: few; V: TRBV7-3; D: .; CDR3: CASSLRRGDGYTF; DNA: TGTGCCAGCAGCTTAAGAAGGGGGGATGGCTACACCTTC
J: TRBJ2-7; size: .; V: TRBV2; D: .; CDR3: CASSVGSYEQYF; DNA: TGTGCCAGCAGTGTAGGCTCCTACGAGCAGTACTTC
J: TRBJ2-1; size: .; V: TRBV7-2; D: .; CDR3: CASSSRNQGEQFF; DNA: TGTGCCAGCAGCAGTCGAAATCAGGGTGAGCAGTTCTTC
J: TRBJ2-5; size: few; V: TRBV9; D: TRBD2; CDR3: CASSVAPAGIETQYF; DNA: TGTGCCAGCAGCGTAGCTCCAGCGGGAATAGAGACCCAGTACTTC
J: TRBJ1-2; size: .; V: TRBV5-4; D: .; CDR3: CASSQLTGFRNYGYTF; DNA: TGTGCCAGCAGCCAGTTGACAGGTTTCAGGAACTATGGCTACACCTTC
J: TRBJ2-5; size: few; V: TRBV7-9; D: TRBD1; CDR3: CASSKQSLKGTGRGETQYF; DNA: TGTGCCAGCAGCAAGCAAAGCCTGAAAGGGACAGGCCGGGGAGAGACCCAGTACTTC
J: TRBJ2-2; size: .; V: TRBV28; D: .; CDR3: CASSPWTTNTGELFF; DNA: TGTGCCAGCAGTCCCTGGACTACTAACACCGGGGAGCTGTTTTTT
J: TRBJ2-1; size: few; V: TRBV5-4; D: .; CDR3: CASSSDPGVEQFF; DNA: TGTGCCAGCAGCTCAGACCCGGGGGTTGAGCAGTTCTTC
J: TRBJ1-5; size: few; V: TRBV18; D: .; CDR3: CASSPRGNQPQHF; DNA: TGTGCCAGCTCACCACGCGGCAATCAGCCCCAGCATTTT
J: TRBJ1-1; size: few; V: TRBV7-3; D: .; CDR3: CASSLILDTEAFF; DNA: TGTGCCAGCAGCTTAATCCTAGACACTGAAGCTTTCTTT
J: TRBJ2-5; size: few; V: TRBV4-1; D: TRBD2; CDR3: CASSQGRYPAGAGGQETQYF; DNA: TGCGCCAGCAGCCAAGGACGGTATCCAGCGGGAGCGGGCGGGCAAGAGACCCAGTACTTC
J: TRBJ1-1; size: few; V: TRBV7-9; D: .; CDR3: CASSLLIGEEAFF; DNA: TGTGCCAGCAGCTTACTTATAGGTGAGGAAGCTTTCTTT
J: TRBJ2-4; size: few; V: TRBV28; D: .; CDR3: CASSLENIQYF; DNA: TGTGCCAGCAGCCTAGAAAACATTCAGTACTTC
J: TRBJ1-1; size: few; V: TRBV18; D: TRBD1; CDR3: CASSGQGHEAFF; DNA: TGTGCCAGCTCAGGACAGGGGCATGAAGCTTTCTTT
J: TRBJ1-1; size: .; V: TRBV19; D: .; CDR3: CASRRAANTEAFF; DNA: TGTGCCAGTAGGCGGGCAGCGAACACTGAAGCTTTCTTT
J: TRBJ2-6; size: .; V: TRBV6-6; D: .; CDR3: CASSYSSSGANVLTF; DNA: TGTGCCAGCAGTTACAGTAGCTCTGGGGCCAACGTCCTGACTTTC
J: TRBJ2-5; size: .; V: TRBV5-1; D: TRBD2; CDR3: CASSRGGVQETQYF; DNA: TGCGCCAGCAGCAGGGGAGGGGTCCAAGAGACCCAGTACTTC
J: TRBJ2-3; size: .; V: TRBV2; D: TRBD2; CDR3: CASTESGRAEQYF; DNA: TGTGCCAGCACCGAAAGCGGGAGGGCAGAGCAGTATTTT
J: TRBJ2-7; size: .; V: TRBV5-6; D: TRBD2; CDR3: CASSFPPGQTSGSYEQYF; DNA: TGTGCCAGCAGCTTCCCTCCGGGCCAGACTAGCGGGAGCTACGAGCAGTACTTC
J: TRBJ2-4; size: .; V: TRBV18; D: .; CDR3: CASSPPRVAKNIQYF; DNA: TGTGCCAGCTCACCACCGAGGGTAGCCAAAAACATTCAGTACTTC
J: TRBJ2-1; size: few; V: TRBV29-1; D: TRBD2; CDR3: CSVGSAGVRSSYNEQFF; DNA: TGCAGCGTTGGGAGCGCGGGAGTGAGAAGCTCCTACAATGAGCAGTTCTTC
J: TRBJ2-1; size: few; V: TRBV28; D: .; CDR3: CASSLWGGNEQFF; DNA: TGTGCCAGCAGTTTATGGGGAGGCAATGAGCAGTTCTTC
J: TRBJ2-7; size: few; V: TRBV20-1; D: .; CDR3: CSAVSYEQYF; DNA: TGCAGTGCTGTCTCCTACGAGCAGTACTTC
J: TRBJ2-7; size: .; V: TRBV13; D: .; CDR3: CASSTPGYEQYF; DNA: TGTGCCAGCAGCACCCCAGGGTACGAGCAGTACTTC
J: TRBJ2-5; size: once; V: TRBV28; D: .; CDR3: CASRVRESQETQYF; DNA: TGTGCCAGCAGGGTTCGGGAGTCCCAAGAGACCCAGTACTTC
J: TRBJ2-2; size: few; V: TRBV2; D: .; CDR3: CASSEQGTGELFF; DNA: TGTGCCAGCAGTGAGCAGGGCACCGGGGAGCTGTTTTTT
J: TRBJ2-4; size: .; V: TRBV6-1; D: TRBD2; CDR3: CASSDWGGLAKNIQYF; DNA: TGTGCCAGCAGTGATTGGGGGGGACTAGCCAAAAACATTCAGTACTTC
J: TRBJ2-1; size: few; V: TRBV9; D: .; CDR3: CASSPREGSSYNEQFF; DNA: TGTGCCAGCAGCCCAAGAGAAGGTAGCTCCTACAATGAGCAGTTCTTC
J: TRBJ1-2; size: .; V: TRBV2; D: .; CDR3: CASSGTRNYGYTF; DNA: TGTGCCAGCAGCGGTACAAGAAACTATGGCTACACCTTC
J: TRBJ2-3; size: .; V: TRBV7-9; D: .; CDR3: CASSLGIPTDTQYF; DNA: TGTGCCAGCAGCCTCGGGATACCCACAGATACGCAGTATTTT
J: TRBJ2-1; size: .; V: TRBV2; D: TRBD2; CDR3: CASRATSGVYNEQFF; DNA: TGTGCCAGCAGAGCGACTAGCGGGGTCTACAATGAGCAGTTCTTC
J: TRBJ2-7; size: .; V: TRBV7-2; D: .; CDR3: CASSPGVADYYEQYF; DNA: TGTGCCAGCAGCCCAGGGGTAGCGGACTACTACGAGCAGTACTTC
J: TRBJ2-1; size: few; V: TRBV10-2; D: TRBD2; CDR3: CASFKRETIDEQFF; DNA: TGCGCCAGCTTCAAGCGGGAGACAATCGATGAGCAGTTCTTC
J: TRBJ2-5; size: few; V: TRBV14; D: TRBD1; CDR3: CASSQDPGGAQTQYF; DNA: TGTGCCAGCAGCCAAGATCCAGGGGGCGCGCAGACCCAGTACTTC
J: TRBJ2-5; size: few; V: TRBV5-1; D: .; CDR3: CASSLSGVQETQYF; DNA: TGCGCCAGCAGCTTGTCTGGAGTCCAAGAGACCCAGTACTTC
J: TRBJ2-3; size: .; V: TRBV29-1; D: .; CDR3: CSVEGGLGDPGTDTQYF; DNA: TGCAGCGTTGAGGGGGGGCTAGGGGACCCTGGCACAGATACGCAGTATTTT